The rows below give T cell receptor beta chains drawn from one sample of a study of CD8 T cells in ankylosing spondylitis. TCRdb re-analysed the 5' RACE reads in MiXCR, keeping a single row per CDR3 protein. Among 25,000 to 35,000 distinct CDR3 sequences listed, 14% were seen once. What was sequenced was blood. The receptors come from a male donor with ankylosing spondylitis or in good health (not recorded which). The CDR3 runs from the conserved cysteine through the conserved F or W. A D gene is named only where the DNA matches it firmly. Size values are once, few and many counts, or a class for expanded clones, and some rows have none.

j_call: TRBJ2-3; d_call: TRBD2; v_call: TRBV6-5; clone_size: few; cdr3_aa: CASRSSGGQTDTQYF; cdr3_nt: TGTGCCAGCAGAAGTAGCGGGGGGCAAACAGATACGCAGTATTTT
j_call: TRBJ1-4; d_call: -; v_call: TRBV6-6; clone_size: few; cdr3_aa: CATQGTTTNEKLFF; cdr3_nt: TGTGCCACCCAAGGGACAACAACTAATGAAAAACTGTTTTTT
j_call: TRBJ1-1; d_call: TRBD1; v_call: TRBV11-3; clone_size: -; cdr3_aa: CASSQGGRNTEAFF; cdr3_nt: TGTGCCAGCAGCCAAGGGGGCAGGAACACTGAAGCTTTCTTT
j_call: TRBJ2-1; d_call: -; v_call: TRBV7-9; clone_size: many; cdr3_aa: CASSFAFIGDEQFF; cdr3_nt: TGTGCCAGCAGCTTTGCCTTTATAGGGGATGAGCAGTTCTTC
j_call: TRBJ2-2; d_call: -; v_call: TRBV5-5; clone_size: -; cdr3_aa: CASSDGLGRSRMFF; cdr3_nt: TGTGCCAGCAGCGATGGACTGGGCAGGTCCAGGATGTTTTTT
j_call: TRBJ2-1; d_call: -; v_call: TRBV12-3/TRBV12-4; clone_size: few; cdr3_aa: CASSKGRGDNEQFF; cdr3_nt: TGTGCCAGCAGCAAAGGAAGAGGGGACAATGAGCAGTTCTTC
j_call: TRBJ2-4; d_call: -; v_call: TRBV27; clone_size: -; cdr3_aa: CASSILGAAKNIQYF; cdr3_nt: TGTGCCAGCAGTATCCTCGGGGCGGCCAAAAACATTCAGTACTTC
j_call: TRBJ2-1; d_call: TRBD2; v_call: TRBV11-2; clone_size: -; cdr3_aa: CASRLSGRVYNEQFF; cdr3_nt: TGTGCCAGCAGACTTAGCGGGAGGGTTTACAATGAGCAGTTCTTC
j_call: TRBJ2-1; d_call: -; v_call: TRBV7-9; clone_size: -; cdr3_aa: CASSSGLDNEQFF; cdr3_nt: TGTGCCAGCAGTTCGGGACTCGACAATGAGCAGTTCTTC
j_call: TRBJ2-1; d_call: -; v_call: TRBV28; clone_size: few; cdr3_aa: CASSFRVASYNEQFF; cdr3_nt: TGTGCCAGCAGTTTCAGGGTTGCCTCCTACAATGAGCAGTTCTTC
j_call: TRBJ2-2; d_call: TRBD1; v_call: TRBV29-1; clone_size: -; cdr3_aa: CSVVQGAAGELFF; cdr3_nt: TGCAGCGTTGTCCAGGGGGCGGCCGGGGAGCTGTTTTTT
j_call: TRBJ2-4; d_call: TRBD1; v_call: TRBV5-1; clone_size: few; cdr3_aa: CASSLTTGTGGAVKNIQYF; cdr3_nt: TGCGCCAGCAGCCTGACCACCGGGACAGGGGGCGCGGTCAAAAACATTCAGTACTTC
j_call: TRBJ2-1; d_call: -; v_call: TRBV7-6; clone_size: -; cdr3_aa: CASSSRQGLGNEQFF; cdr3_nt: TGTGCCAGCAGCTCTCGACAGGGACTGGGGAATGAGCAGTTCTTC
j_call: TRBJ2-5; d_call: -; v_call: TRBV29-1; clone_size: few; cdr3_aa: CSPMWGETQYF; cdr3_nt: TGCAGCCCCATGTGGGGGGAGACCCAGTACTTC
j_call: TRBJ2-1; d_call: -; v_call: TRBV20-1; clone_size: many; cdr3_aa: CSASGFGGGPIMNEQFF; cdr3_nt: TGCAGTGCTAGTGGGTTCGGGGGAGGCCCTATTATGAATGAGCAGTTCTTC
j_call: TRBJ1-5; d_call: TRBD1; v_call: TRBV14; clone_size: few; cdr3_aa: CASSKGQGSSQPQHF; cdr3_nt: TGTGCCAGCAGCAAAGGACAGGGGAGTTCTCAGCCCCAGCATTTT